A selection of T cell receptor beta chains follows, all from one sample in a study of control samples from healthy donors and cancer patients. Profiled with immunoSEQ multiplex PCR; TCRdb holds only in-frame clones, not every one. Among about 150,000 clones, 93% were seen once, and the ten largest hold about 2.4%. The sample was blood. The receptors stem from a man in his forties or fifties in good health. Both conserved end residues are part of each CDR3. D genes are given only for firm matches. Not all rows give a size; the values are once, few, many and, for expanded clones, a class.

j_call d_call v_call clone_size cdr3_nt cdr3_aa
TRBJ2-3 - TRBV9 - TGTGCCAGCAGCGTAGCTCTCCGTCCTGAAGGCACAGATACGCAGTATTTT CASSVALRPEGTDTQYF
TRBJ1-6 - TRBV6-5 - TGTGCCAGCAGCCAAGGGGGGTCCTATAATTCACCCCTCCACTTT CASSQGGSYNSPLHF
TRBJ2-7 - TRBV6-5 - TGTGCCAGCAGTTACTCGTTAGGCATCTCCTACGAGCAGTACTTC CASSYSLGISYEQYF
TRBJ1-1 TRBD1 TRBV27 few TGTGCCAGCAGACTAACGGACAGGAGCAGTGAAGCTTTCTTT CASRLTDRSSEAFF
TRBJ2-5 - TRBV4-1 - TGCGCCAGCAGCCGCAAAGGGGCCCAAGGGCAAGAGACCCAGTACTTC CASSRKGAQGQETQYF
TRBJ2-7 - TRBV19 - TGTGCCAGTAGTATAGGGTGGGCGGGATACTACGAGCAGTACTTC CASSIGWAGYYEQYF
TRBJ1-1 - TRBV11-3 few TGTGCCAGCAGCTTACAGACCAACACTGAAGCTTTCTTT CASSLQTNTEAFF
TRBJ2-2 TRBD2 TRBV3-1/TRBV3-2 - TGTGCCAGCAGCCAAGTGAATAGCGGGGGGGCCGGGGAGCTGTTTTTT CASSQVNSGGAGELFF
TRBJ2-7 - TRBV19 - TGTGCCAGTAGCCCAACTGGGTCAACCTACGAGCAGTACTTC CASSPTGSTYEQYF
TRBJ1-6 TRBD1 TRBV10-3 - TGTGCCATCAGTGCGGACAGGAGGAGTTCACCCCTCCACTTT CAISADRRSSPLHF
TRBJ2-5 - TRBV27 - TGTGCCAGCAGTTTATTCCAGGGTGGAGAGACCCAGTACTTC CASSLFQGGETQYF
TRBJ2-3 - TRBV28 - TGTGCCAGCAGCCGGATGTTGATAACAGATACGCAGTATTTT CASSRMLITDTQYF
TRBJ2-1 - TRBV20-1 - TGCAGTGGACTTGGAGATGAGCAGTTCTTC CSGLGDEQFF
TRBJ1-1 - TRBV19 once TGTGCCAGTAGGCAAACAGGGTTTATCACTGAAGCTTTCTTT CASRQTGFITEAFF
TRBJ2-7 - TRBV5-6 once TGTGCCAGCAGCTTGAGAGGGGTCTACGAGCAGTACTTC CASSLRGVYEQYF
TRBJ2-7 TRBD1 TRBV19 - TGTGCCAGTAGCCCCGGGACAGTCTCCTACGAGCAGTACTTC CASSPGTVSYEQYF
TRBJ2-5 - TRBV25-1 - TGTGCCAGCGCCAACCCGGGCAGCCAAGAGACCCAGTACTTC CASANPGSQETQYF
TRBJ1-3 - TRBV5-1 - TGCGCCAGCAGCTTGGGTCCGGTCTCTGGAAACACCATATATTTT CASSLGPVSGNTIYF
TRBJ2-7 TRBD1 TRBV2 - TGTGCCAGCAAGCGGGACAGGGGCATTTACGAGCAGTACTTC CASKRDRGIYEQYF
TRBJ2-5 - TRBV3-1/TRBV3-2 - TGTGCCAGCAGCCAAGATCTGACAGACAAGGCAGTAAAGACCCAGTACTTC CASSQDLTDKAVKTQYF
TRBJ1-1 TRBD1 TRBV19 - TGTGCCAGTAGTGACAGCCGACAGGGCTGGGCTGAAGCTTTCTTT CASSDSRQGWAEAFF
TRBJ2-1 TRBD1 TRBV7-9 few TGTGCCAGCAGCCCAGGGGGCAGCGGCTCCTACAATGAGCAGTTCTTC CASSPGGSGSYNEQFF
TRBJ2-1 TRBD2 TRBV4-1 - TGCGCCAGCAGCCCAACATCGGGAGGGTACTACAATGAGCAGTTCTTC CASSPTSGGYYNEQFF
TRBJ1-2 TRBD1 TRBV28 - TGTGCCAGCAGTTTACCCCCGGGACAGGGGAGGATCAACTATGGCTACACCTTC CASSLPPGQGRINYGYTF
TRBJ2-7 TRBD1 TRBV29-1 - TGCAGCGTTGGGACAGGCGAGCAGTACTTC CSVGTGEQYF
TRBJ1-5 - TRBV6-5 - TGTGCCAGCAGTTACGGCCAGGCCATTCAGCCCCAGCATTTT CASSYGQAIQPQHF
TRBJ1-2 - TRBV7-3 - TGTGCCAGCAGCTTAAATAAGGATACTAACTATGGCTACACCTTC CASSLNKDTNYGYTF
TRBJ2-7 - TRBV28 - TGTGCCAGCAGTTTATACGGCTACGAGCAGTACTTC CASSLYGYEQYF
TRBJ2-7 TRBD2 TRBV4-2 - TGTGCCAGCAGCCAAGTAAACCCCGGACTAGCGGGCCACGAGCAGTACTTC CASSQVNPGLAGHEQYF
TRBJ2-2 - TRBV5-1 - TGCGCCAGCAGCCTGGATACAGGGACGAACACCGGGGAGCTGTTTTTT CASSLDTGTNTGELFF
TRBJ2-1 - TRBV28 - TGTGCCAGCAGCCTCGCGGGGACAGCTTACAATGAGCAGTTCTTC CASSLAGTAYNEQFF
TRBJ2-1 TRBD2 TRBV24-1 - TGTGCCACCAGTGATCCGGGACTAGCGGGAGGGTACAATGAGCAGTTCTTC CATSDPGLAGGYNEQFF
TRBJ2-4 TRBD1 TRBV3-1/TRBV3-2 - TGTGCCAGCAGCTCCGGGACAGTTTCCATTCAGTACTTC CASSSGTVSIQYF
TRBJ2-1 TRBD2 TRBV2 once TGTGCCAGCAGTTTACGGACTAGCGGGAACAATGAGCAGTTCTTC CASSLRTSGNNEQFF
TRBJ2-1 - TRBV2 - TGTGCCAGCATGGTCAGATTTTTAAACAATGAGCAGTTCTTC CASMVRFLNNEQFF
TRBJ1-1 TRBD1 TRBV19 once TGTGCCAGTAGTACTCGGACAGGGGAGGAGGGGGCTTTCTTT CASSTRTGEEGAFF
TRBJ2-2 - TRBV10-1 - TGCGCCAGCAGTGAGTCGAAGGCGGGCACCGGGGAGCTGTTTTTT CASSESKAGTGELFF
TRBJ2-3 - TRBV7-9 few TGTGCCAGCAGCTTAGTCCAGGGAGGCACAGATACGCAGTATTTT CASSLVQGGTDTQYF
TRBJ2-7 TRBD2 TRBV10-1 - TGCGCCAGCAGCAGGACTAGGGGTTCCTACGAGCAGTACTTC CASSRTRGSYEQYF
TRBJ2-1 - TRBV10-3 once TGTGCCATCAGTGAAACGCCGAGCGGTGAGCAGTTCTTC CAISETPSGEQFF
TRBJ1-5 - TRBV28 - TGTGCCAGCACGCTCACTCCTGTCGGGGGCAATCAGCCCCAGCATTTT CASTLTPVGGNQPQHF
TRBJ1-4 TRBD1 TRBV27 - TGTGCCAGCAGTCAACGACAGGGGAATGAAAAACTGTTTTTT CASSQRQGNEKLFF
TRBJ2-3 - TRBV20-1 - TGCAGTGCTCCTCTAGGAGATACGCAGTATTTT CSAPLGDTQYF
TRBJ2-7 TRBD1 TRBV7-9 - TGTGCCAGCAGCTCCCGGGACAGTTCATACGAGCAGTACTTC CASSSRDSSYEQYF
TRBJ2-7 TRBD2 TRBV6-5 - TGTGCCAGCAGTTGGACTAGCGGGAGTTCCTACGAGCAGTACTTC CASSWTSGSSYEQYF
TRBJ2-6 TRBD1 TRBV5-1 - TGCGCCAGCAGCACAGGGGACGGGGCCAACGTCCTGACTTTC CASSTGDGANVLTF